Listed below are T cell receptor beta chains from one sample, sequenced in a study of T-cell memory formation after mild COVID-19. TCRdb used MiXCR to reprocess the 5' RACE reads, holding one entry per CDR3 protein. The table lists roughly 62,000 distinct CDR3 sequences, 9.3% of them singletons. Source material: PBMCs or a T cell subset sorted from them (not recorded which). These receptors all stem from a man aged 18 to 29 who had mild COVID-19 (a few samples of this study predate the infection). Cell type and time point are not known. The CDR3 runs from the conserved cysteine through the conserved F or W. Fields, in order: CDR3 length, V gene, J gene, D gene, clone size, CDR3 DNA, CDR3 protein. A D gene is named only where the DNA matches it firmly. Not every row has a clone size; where given, it reads once, few, many or a size class.

>14|TRBV23-1|TRBJ2-7|NA|few
TGCGCCAGCAGTACTACCCCTGTCGCCTACGAGCAGTACTTC
CASSTTPVAYEQYF
>13|TRBV20-1|TRBJ2-1|NA|many
TGCAGTGCAAGAGTCTCGGCAGGAGCTGAGCAGTTCTTC
CSARVSAGAEQFF
>14|TRBV5-1|TRBJ2-3|TRBD2|many
TGCGCCAGCAGCTCGCGGGGGGCCTTAGATACGCAGTATTTT
CASSSRGALDTQYF
>13|TRBV5-4|TRBJ2-1|NA|many
TGTGCCAGCAGTGAACAGTTCAAGGATGAGCAGTTCTTC
CASSEQFKDEQFF
>13|TRBV5-1|TRBJ2-5|NA|NA
TGCGCCAGCAGCTTCTCCGGGGTAGAGACCCAGTACTTC
CASSFSGVETQYF
>16|TRBV7-2|TRBJ2-1|TRBD2|few
TGTGCCAGCAGCTTAATTCCTAGCGGGGGGGCTAATGAGCAGTTCTTC
CASSLIPSGGANEQFF
>16|TRBV5-1|TRBJ2-3|TRBD2|few
TGCGCCAGCAGCCCACCGGGACTAGCGGAGGGGAATACGCAGTATTTT
CASSPPGLAEGNTQYF
>14|TRBV30|TRBJ1-3|NA|NA
TGTGCCTGGACAGCCTTGAGCTCTGGAAACACCATATATTTT
CAWTALSSGNTIYF
>17|TRBV4-3|TRBJ2-3|TRBD2|few
TGCGCCAGCAGCCAAAGGGGCGCGGGGGGAAGCACAGATACGCAGTATTTT
CASSQRGAGGSTDTQYF
>15|TRBV5-1|TRBJ2-1|TRBD1|few
TGCGCCAGCAGCGCGGACAGGGACCTGGGAAATGAGCAGTTCTTC
CASSADRDLGNEQFF
>14|TRBV27|TRBJ1-1|NA|NA
TGTGCCAGCAGCTGGGACACCTCCGAGGCTCGGGCTTTCTTT
CASSWDTSEARAFF
>14|TRBV27|TRBJ2-7|NA|NA
TGTGCCAGCAGTTCCCGGGACGGAGTCTACGAGCAGTACTTC
CASSSRDGVYEQYF
>14|TRBV5-1|TRBJ2-3|TRBD1|medium-sized
TGCGCCAGCAAAGGACAGGGCAGCACAGATACGCAGTATTTT
CASKGQGSTDTQYF
>13|TRBV7-2|TRBJ2-5|NA|few
TGTGCCAGCGAGCTCTGGGGAATGCAGACCCAGTACTTC
CASELWGMQTQYF
>15|TRBV5-1|TRBJ2-5|TRBD1|NA
TGCGCCAGCAGCTTGGGTAGGACAGGGCAAGAGACCCAGTACTTC
CASSLGRTGQETQYF
>13|TRBV4-2|TRBJ2-3|NA|few
TGTGCCAGCAGCCAGCTAGAGCCAGATACGCAGTATTTT
CASSQLEPDTQYF
>15|TRBV5-1|TRBJ2-3|TRBD1|NA
TGCGCCAGCAGCCCGAGACAGGGTCTTGGAGATACGCAGTATTTT
CASSPRQGLGDTQYF
>12|TRBV29-1|TRBJ2-7|TRBD1|many
TGCAGCGCAATGCGACAGGGGGGTGAGCAGTACTTC
CSAMRQGGEQYF
>11|TRBV7-2|TRBJ1-1|NA|NA
TGTGCCAGCTTACTCCTGACTGAAGCTTTCTTT
CASLLLTEAFF
>15|TRBV20-1|TRBJ2-5|TRBD2|NA
TGCAGTGCCGAGGGGACTAGCGGGGACCGGGAGACCCAGTACTTC
CSAEGTSGDRETQYF
>15|TRBV11-1|TRBJ2-3|TRBD2|few
TGTGCCAGCAGCTTGGGAGGGAGGACAATGCGGACGCAGTATTTT
CASSLGGRTMRTQYF
>18|TRBV3-1|TRBJ2-2|TRBD1|NA
TGTGCCAGCAGCCGTTTGGGACCCGGGACAGGAGGGACCGGGGAGCTGTTTTTT
CASSRLGPGTGGTGELFF
>16|TRBV24-1|TRBJ2-1|TRBD1|NA
TGTGCCACCAGTGGCGCCCAGGGACAGGGATGGAATGAGCAGTTCTTC
CATSGAQGQGWNEQFF
>14|TRBV5-1|TRBJ2-5|NA|NA
TGCGCCAGCAGCTTGGTGTCCGAGCTGGAGACCCAGTACTTC
CASSLVSELETQYF
>10|TRBV2|TRBJ2-3|NA|few
TGTGCCAGCAGTGTCGGTACGCAGTATTTT
CASSVGTQYF
>14|TRBV20-1|TRBJ2-3|TRBD2|NA
TGCAGTGCCGACCTAGCGGGGGGCACAGATACGCAGTATTTT
CSADLAGGTDTQYF
>16|TRBV4-2|TRBJ2-7|NA|few
TGTGCCAGCAGCCAGATAGGGGGGGCGGGGACCTACGAGCAGTACTTC
CASSQIGGAGTYEQYF
>13|TRBV10-3|TRBJ1-5|TRBD1|few
TGTGCCATCAATAGGGGGCTGGATGAGCCCCAGCATTTT
CAINRGLDEPQHF
>14|TRBV5-1|TRBJ1-1|NA|NA
TGCGCCAGCAGCTTGAACGGTGCGAACACTGAAGCTTTCTTT
CASSLNGANTEAFF
>13|TRBV5-4|TRBJ1-1|NA|many
TGTGCCAGCAGCTCGACAGCGAACACTGAAGCTTTCTTT
CASSSTANTEAFF
>14|TRBV12-3/TRBV12-4|TRBJ2-1|NA|few
TGTGCCAGCAGCCCCCTTGCGGGTCGGAATGAGCAGTTCTTC
CASSPLAGRNEQFF
>15|TRBV20-1|TRBJ2-1|TRBD2|NA
TGCAGTGCTAGAGACCCGGGACTAGGGGGCAATGAGCAGTTCTTC
CSARDPGLGGNEQFF
>14|TRBV7-2|TRBJ2-2|TRBD1|NA
TGTGCCATCAACAGGGGGCCGTGGACCGGGGAGCTGTTTTTT
CAINRGPWTGELFF
>14|TRBV7-9|TRBJ2-5|NA|NA
TGTGCCAGCAGCCAACTGGGTTCCCCAGAGACCCAGTACTTC
CASSQLGSPETQYF
>14|TRBV20-1|TRBJ2-3|NA|few
TGCAGTGCCCTGCGGCGGGGGCACACAGATACGCAGTATTTT
CSALRRGHTDTQYF
>14|TRBV7-2|TRBJ2-7|TRBD2|few
TGTGCCAGCAGCTTGGGACTAGCCTCCTACGAGCAGTACTTC
CASSLGLASYEQYF
>16|TRBV9|TRBJ1-1|NA|NA
TGTGCCAGCAGCGTAGCAGGGGTTGGTGGGCGCACTGAAGCTTTCTTT
CASSVAGVGGRTEAFF
>14|TRBV27|TRBJ2-4|NA|many
TGTGCCAGCAGCTTGGACGGAGCCAAAAACATTCAGTACTTC
CASSLDGAKNIQYF
>16|TRBV7-9|TRBJ2-4|TRBD1|NA
TGTGCCAGCAGTCTAACAGGGGTATACGCCAAAAACATTCAGTACTTC
CASSLTGVYAKNIQYF
>13|TRBV28|TRBJ1-6|TRBD1|NA
TGTGCCAGCAGCGGGGGACAGGGCTCACCCCTCCACTTT
CASSGGQGSPLHF